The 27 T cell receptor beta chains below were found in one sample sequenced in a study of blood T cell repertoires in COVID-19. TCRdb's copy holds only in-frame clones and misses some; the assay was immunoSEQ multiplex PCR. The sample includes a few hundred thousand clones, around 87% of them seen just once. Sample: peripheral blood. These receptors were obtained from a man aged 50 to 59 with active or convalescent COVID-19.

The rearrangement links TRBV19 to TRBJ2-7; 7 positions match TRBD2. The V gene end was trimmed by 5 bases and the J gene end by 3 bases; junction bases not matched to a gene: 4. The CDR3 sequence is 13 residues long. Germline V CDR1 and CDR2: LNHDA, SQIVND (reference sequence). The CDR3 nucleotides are TGTGCCAGTAGTCGGACTAGGGACTACGAGCAGTACTTC. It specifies CASSRTRDYEQYF.

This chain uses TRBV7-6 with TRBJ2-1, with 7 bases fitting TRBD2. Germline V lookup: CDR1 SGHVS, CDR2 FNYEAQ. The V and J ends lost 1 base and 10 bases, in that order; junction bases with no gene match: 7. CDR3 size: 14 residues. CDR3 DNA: TGTGCCAGCAGCTTAGGCGGGAGTATATACGAGCAGTTCTTC. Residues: CASSLGGSIYEQFF.

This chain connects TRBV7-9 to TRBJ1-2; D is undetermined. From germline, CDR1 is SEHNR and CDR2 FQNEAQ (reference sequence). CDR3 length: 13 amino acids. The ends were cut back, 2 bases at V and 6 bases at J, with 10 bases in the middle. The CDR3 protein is CASSLYRRDGYTF. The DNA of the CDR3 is TGTGCCAGCAGCTTATATCGCCGAGATGGCTACACCTTC.

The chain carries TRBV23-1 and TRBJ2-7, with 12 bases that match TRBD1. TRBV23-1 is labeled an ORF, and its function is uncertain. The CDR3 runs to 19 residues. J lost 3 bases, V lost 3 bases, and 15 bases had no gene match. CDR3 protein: CASSQRAGTGGPPYYEQYF. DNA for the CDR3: TGCGCCAGCAGTCAGAGAGCTGGGACAGGGGGCCCCCCATACTACGAGCAGTACTTC.

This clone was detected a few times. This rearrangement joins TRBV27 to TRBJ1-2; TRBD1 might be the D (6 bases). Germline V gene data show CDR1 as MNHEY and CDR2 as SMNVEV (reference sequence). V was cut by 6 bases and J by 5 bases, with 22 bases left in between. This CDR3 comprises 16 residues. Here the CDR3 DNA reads TGTGCCAGCAGATCTATTACAGGGAATGACGGTTATGGCTACACCTTC. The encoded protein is CASRSITGNDGYGYTF.

The CDR3 DNA follows: TGTGCCAGCACCGGACAGGGGACGGGCACTGAAGCTTTCTTT. This encodes CASTGQGTGTEAFF. The V and J genes are TRBV2 and TRBJ1-1, with 9 bases fitting TRBD1. Per germline, CDR1 SNHLY and CDR2 FYNNEI. This CDR3 has 14 residues. The V gene end was trimmed by 7 bases and the J gene end by 4 bases; junction bases not matched to a gene: 7.

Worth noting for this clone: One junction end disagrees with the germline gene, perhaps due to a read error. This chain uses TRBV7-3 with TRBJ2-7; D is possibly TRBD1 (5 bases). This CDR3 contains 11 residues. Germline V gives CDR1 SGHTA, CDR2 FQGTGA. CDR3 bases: TGTGCCAGCAGCTCCAGGGCCAGTGGGGATTTC. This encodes CASSSRASGDF.

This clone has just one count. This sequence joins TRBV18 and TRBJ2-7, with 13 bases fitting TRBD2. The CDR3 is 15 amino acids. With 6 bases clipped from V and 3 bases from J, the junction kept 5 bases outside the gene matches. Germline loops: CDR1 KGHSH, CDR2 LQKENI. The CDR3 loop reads CASSPGTSGIYEQYF. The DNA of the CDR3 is TGTGCCAGCTCTCCAGGGACTAGCGGGATCTACGAGCAGTACTTC.

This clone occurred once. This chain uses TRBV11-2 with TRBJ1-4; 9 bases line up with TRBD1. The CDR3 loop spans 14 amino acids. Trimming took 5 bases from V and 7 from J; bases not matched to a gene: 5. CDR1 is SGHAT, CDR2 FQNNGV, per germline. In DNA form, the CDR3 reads TGTGCCAGCAGCCTAGGACAGGGGCGTGAAAAACTGTTTTTT. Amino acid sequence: CASSLGQGREKLFF. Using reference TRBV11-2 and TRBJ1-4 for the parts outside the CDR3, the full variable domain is EAGVAQSPRYKIIEKRQSVAFWCNPISGHATLYWYQQILGQGPKLLIQFQNNGVVDDSQLPKDRFSAERLKGVDSTLKIQPAKLEDSAVYLCASSLGQGREKLFFGSGTQLSVL.

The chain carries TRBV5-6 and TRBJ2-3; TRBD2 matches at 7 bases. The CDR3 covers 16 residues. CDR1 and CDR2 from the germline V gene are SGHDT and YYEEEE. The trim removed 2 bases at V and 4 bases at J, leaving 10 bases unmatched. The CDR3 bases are TGTGCCAGCAGCTTAGCCCGCGGGAGTGGCGCAGATACGCAGTATTTT. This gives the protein CASSLARGSGADTQYF.

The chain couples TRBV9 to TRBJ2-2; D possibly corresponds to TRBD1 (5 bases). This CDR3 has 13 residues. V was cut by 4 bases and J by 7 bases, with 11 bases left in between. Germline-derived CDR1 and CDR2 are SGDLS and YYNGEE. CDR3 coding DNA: TGTGCCAGCAGCAGCAGGGTTGACGGGGAGCTGTTTTTT. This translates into CASSSRVDGELFF.

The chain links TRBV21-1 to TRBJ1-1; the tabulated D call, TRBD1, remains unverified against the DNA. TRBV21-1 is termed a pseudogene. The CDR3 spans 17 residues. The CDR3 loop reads CASSKAPPGQGTTEAFF. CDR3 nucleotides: TGTGCCAGCAGCAAAGCGCCGCCGGGACAGGGTACCACTGAAGCTTTCTTT.

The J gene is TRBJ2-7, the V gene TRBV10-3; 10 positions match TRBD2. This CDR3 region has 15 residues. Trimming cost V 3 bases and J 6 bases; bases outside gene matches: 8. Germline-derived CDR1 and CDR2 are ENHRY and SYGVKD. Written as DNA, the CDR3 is TGTGCCATCAGTGACGCTGGGCTAGCGGGAGTCGAGCAGTACTTC. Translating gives CAISDAGLAGVEQYF.

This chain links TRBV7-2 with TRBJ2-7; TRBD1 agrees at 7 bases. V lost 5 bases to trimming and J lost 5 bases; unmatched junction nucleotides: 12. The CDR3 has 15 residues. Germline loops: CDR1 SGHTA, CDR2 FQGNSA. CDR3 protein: CASSPDRSRRDEQYF. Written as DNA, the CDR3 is TGTGCCAGCAGCCCGGACAGGTCGAGGAGAGACGAGCAGTACTTC.

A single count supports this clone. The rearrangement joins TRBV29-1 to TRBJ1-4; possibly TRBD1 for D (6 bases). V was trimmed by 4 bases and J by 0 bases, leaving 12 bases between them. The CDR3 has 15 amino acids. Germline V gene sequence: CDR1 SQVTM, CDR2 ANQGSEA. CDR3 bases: TGCAGCGTTGGTCAGGGGCTGGCAACTAATGAAAAACTGTTTTTT. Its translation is CSVGQGLATNEKLFF.

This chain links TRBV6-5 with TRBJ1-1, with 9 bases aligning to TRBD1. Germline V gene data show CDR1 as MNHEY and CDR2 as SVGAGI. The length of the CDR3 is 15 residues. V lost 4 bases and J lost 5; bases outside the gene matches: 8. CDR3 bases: TGTGCCAGCAGTTCCAAGGGACAGGGAAAAACTGAAGCTTTCTTT. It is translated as CASSSKGQGKTEAFF.

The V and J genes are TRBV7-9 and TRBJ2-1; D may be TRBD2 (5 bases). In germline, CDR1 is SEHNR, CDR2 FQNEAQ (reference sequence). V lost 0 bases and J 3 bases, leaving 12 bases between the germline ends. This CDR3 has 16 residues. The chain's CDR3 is CASSLALGKDYNEQFF. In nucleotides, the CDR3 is TGTGCCAGCAGCTTAGCACTAGGGAAGGACTACAATGAGCAGTTCTTC.

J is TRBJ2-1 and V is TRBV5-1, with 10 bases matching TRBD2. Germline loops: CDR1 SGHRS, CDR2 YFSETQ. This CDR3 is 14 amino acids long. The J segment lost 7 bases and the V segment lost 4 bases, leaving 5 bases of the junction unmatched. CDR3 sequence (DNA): TGCGCCAGCAGCAGGACTAGCGGCCTTAATGAGCAGTTCTTC. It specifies CASSRTSGLNEQFF.

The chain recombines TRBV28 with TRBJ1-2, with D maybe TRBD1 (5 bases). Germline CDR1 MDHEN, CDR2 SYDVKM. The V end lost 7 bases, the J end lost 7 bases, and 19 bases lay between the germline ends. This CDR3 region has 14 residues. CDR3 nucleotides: TGTGCCAGCAAGGTTGGACAAGCCTACGGTGGCTACACCTTC. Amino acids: CASKVGQAYGGYTF.

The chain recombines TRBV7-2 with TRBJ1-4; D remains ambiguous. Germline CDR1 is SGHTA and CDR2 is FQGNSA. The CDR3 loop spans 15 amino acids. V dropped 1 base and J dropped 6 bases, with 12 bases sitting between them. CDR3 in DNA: TGTGCCAGCAGCTTAGGTTCCGGGGAGCATGAAAAACTGTTTTTT. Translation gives CASSLGSGEHEKLFF.

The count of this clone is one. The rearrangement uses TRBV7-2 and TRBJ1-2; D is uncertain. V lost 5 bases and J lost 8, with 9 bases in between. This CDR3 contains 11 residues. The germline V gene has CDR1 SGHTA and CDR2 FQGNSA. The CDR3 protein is CASSNTVGYTF. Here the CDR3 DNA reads TGTGCCAGCAGCAATACAGTGGGCTACACCTTC.

This CDR3 is CASRVWSTGYTF. In DNA, the CDR3 is TGTGCCAGCAGGGTTTGGAGTACAGGCTACACCTTC. The chain recombines TRBV7-2 with TRBJ1-2; D call uncertain. V was trimmed by 6 bases and J by 8 bases, leaving 13 bases between them. The CDR3 length is 12 residues. The germline CDR1 and CDR2 sequences are SGHTA and FQGNSA. Full variable domain (outside the CDR3, taken from reference TRBV7-2 and TRBJ1-2): GAGVSQSPSNKVTEKGKDVELRCDPISGHTALYWYRQSLGQGLEFLIYFQGNSAPDKSGLPSDRFSAERTGGSVSTLTIQRTQQEDSAVYLCASRVWSTGYTFGSGTRLTVV.

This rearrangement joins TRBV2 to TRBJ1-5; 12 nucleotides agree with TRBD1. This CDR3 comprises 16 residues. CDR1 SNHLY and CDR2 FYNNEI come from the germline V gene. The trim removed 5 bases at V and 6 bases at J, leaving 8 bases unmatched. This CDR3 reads CASSSLGTGGAQPQHF. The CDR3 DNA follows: TGTGCCAGCAGTTCGCTGGGGACAGGGGGCGCTCAGCCCCAGCATTTT.

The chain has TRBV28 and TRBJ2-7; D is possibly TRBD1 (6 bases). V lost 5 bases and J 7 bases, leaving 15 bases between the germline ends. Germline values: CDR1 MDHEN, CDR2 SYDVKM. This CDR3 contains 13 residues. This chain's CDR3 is CASSEGQFREQYF. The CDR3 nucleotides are TGTGCCAGCAGTGAAGGACAGTTTCGAGAGCAGTACTTC.

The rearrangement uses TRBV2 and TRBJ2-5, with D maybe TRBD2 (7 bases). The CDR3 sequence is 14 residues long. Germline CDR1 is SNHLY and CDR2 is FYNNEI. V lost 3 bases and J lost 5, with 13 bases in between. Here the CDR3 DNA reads TGTGCCAGCAGTGAGGGGGGGCAGGGGGAGACCCAGTACTTC. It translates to CASSEGGQGETQYF.

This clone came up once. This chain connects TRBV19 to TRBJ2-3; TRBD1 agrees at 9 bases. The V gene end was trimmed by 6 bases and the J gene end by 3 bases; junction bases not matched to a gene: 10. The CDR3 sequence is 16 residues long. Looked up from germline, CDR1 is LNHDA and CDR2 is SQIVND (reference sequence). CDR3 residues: CASRNRGHTGTDTQYF. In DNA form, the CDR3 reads TGTGCCAGTAGGAACAGGGGGCATACAGGGACAGATACGCAGTATTTT.

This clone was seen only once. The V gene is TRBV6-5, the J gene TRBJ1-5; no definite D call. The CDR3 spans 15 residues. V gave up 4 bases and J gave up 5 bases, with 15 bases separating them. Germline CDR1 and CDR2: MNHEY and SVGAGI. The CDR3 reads CASSSRSGYDQPQHF. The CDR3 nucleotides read TGTGCCAGCAGTTCCCGATCGGGATACGATCAGCCCCAGCATTTT.